This TCR beta chain was observed in a study of cytomegalovirus exposure and HLA in healthy donors. With regard to this clone: The antigen is undetermined.

V shed 4 bases, J shed 2 bases, and the junction held 4 bases outside the gene matches. Germline V lookup: CDR1 SNHLY, CDR2 FYNNEI. CDR3 length: 15 residues. Though nominally healthy at sampling, donors likely had unrecorded immune exposures. Primers: 60 Vbeta forward and 13 Jbeta reverse. TCRdb's copy holds only in-frame clones and misses some; the assay was immunoSEQ multiplex PCR. The data show roughly 110,000 clones, about 61% seen once. Notes on the study in general: It is likely that the observed cluster of highly shared sequence variants was a sequencing artifact.

The rearrangement links TRBV2 to TRBJ2-3; 9 bases are a match to TRBD1. The sample consisted of PBMCs. This receptor was taken from a man in his late teens or twenties in good health and CMV-seropositive. CDR3 amino acids: CASSVGQGPTDTQYF. CDR3 bases: TGTGCCAGCAGTGTAGGACAGGGGCCCACAGATACGCAGTATTTT.